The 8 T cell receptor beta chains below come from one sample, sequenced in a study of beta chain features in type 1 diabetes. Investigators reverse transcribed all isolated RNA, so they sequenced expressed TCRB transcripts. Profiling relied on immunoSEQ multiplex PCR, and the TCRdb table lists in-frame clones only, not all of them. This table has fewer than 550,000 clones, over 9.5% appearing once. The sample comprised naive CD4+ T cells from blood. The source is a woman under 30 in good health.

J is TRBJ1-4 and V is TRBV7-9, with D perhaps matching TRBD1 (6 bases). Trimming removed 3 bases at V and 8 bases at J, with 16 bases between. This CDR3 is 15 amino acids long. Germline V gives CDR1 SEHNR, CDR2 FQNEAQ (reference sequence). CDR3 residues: CASSFGQHLSEKLFF. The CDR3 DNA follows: TGTGCCAGCAGCTTCGGACAGCATCTCTCCGAAAAACTGTTTTTT.

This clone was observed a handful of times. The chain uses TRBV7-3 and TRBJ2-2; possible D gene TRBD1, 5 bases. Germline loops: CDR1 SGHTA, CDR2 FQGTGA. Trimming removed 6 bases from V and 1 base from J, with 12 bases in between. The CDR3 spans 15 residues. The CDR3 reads CASSSQGGNTGELFF. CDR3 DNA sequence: TGTGCCAGCAGTTCCCAGGGCGGGAACACCGGGGAGCTGTTTTTT. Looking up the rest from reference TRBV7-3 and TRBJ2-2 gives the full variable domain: GAGVSQTPSNKVTEKGKYVELRCDPISGHTALYWYRQSLGQGPEFLIYFQGTGAADDSGLPNDRFFAVRPEGSVSTLKIQRTERGDSAVYLCASSSQGGNTGELFFGEGSRLTVL.

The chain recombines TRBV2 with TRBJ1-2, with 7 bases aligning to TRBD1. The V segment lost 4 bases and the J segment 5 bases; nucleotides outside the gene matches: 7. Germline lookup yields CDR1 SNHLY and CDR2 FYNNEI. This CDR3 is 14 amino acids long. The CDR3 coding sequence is TGTGCCAGCAGTGGGCTGGGGACAGTTTATGGCTACACCTTC. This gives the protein CASSGLGTVYGYTF.

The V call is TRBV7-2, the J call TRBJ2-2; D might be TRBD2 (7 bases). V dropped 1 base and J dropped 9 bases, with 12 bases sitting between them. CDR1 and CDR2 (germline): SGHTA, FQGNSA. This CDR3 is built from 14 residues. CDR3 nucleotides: TGTGCCAGCAGCTTAGTTGGCGGGGGCCGGGAGCTGTTTTTT. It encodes CASSLVGGGRELFF.

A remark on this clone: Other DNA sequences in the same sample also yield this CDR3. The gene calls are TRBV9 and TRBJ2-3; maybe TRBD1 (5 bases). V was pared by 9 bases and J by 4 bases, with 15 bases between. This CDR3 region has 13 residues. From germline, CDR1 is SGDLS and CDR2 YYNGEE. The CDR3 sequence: CATREIGADTQYF. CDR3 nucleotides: TGTGCCACCAGGGAAATTGGGGCAGATACGCAGTATTTT. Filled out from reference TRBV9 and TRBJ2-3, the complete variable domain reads DSGVTQTPKHLITATGQRVTLRCSPRSGDLSVYWYQQSLDQGLQFLIQYYNGEERAKGNILERFSAQQFPDLHSELNLSSLELGDSALYFCATREIGADTQYFGPGTRLTVL.

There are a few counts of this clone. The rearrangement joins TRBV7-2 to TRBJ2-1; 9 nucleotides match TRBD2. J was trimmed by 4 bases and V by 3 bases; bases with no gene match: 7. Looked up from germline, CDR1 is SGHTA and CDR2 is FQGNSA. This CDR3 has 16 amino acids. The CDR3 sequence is CASSFAGGVPYNEQFF. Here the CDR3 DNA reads TGTGCCAGCAGCTTTGCGGGAGGGGTACCTTACAATGAGCAGTTCTTC.

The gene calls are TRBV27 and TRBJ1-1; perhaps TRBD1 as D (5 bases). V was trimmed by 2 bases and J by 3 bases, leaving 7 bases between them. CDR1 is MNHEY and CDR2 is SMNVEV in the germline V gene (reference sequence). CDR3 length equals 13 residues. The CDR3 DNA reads TGTGCCAGCAGTTTAGCCAGGGACACTGAAGCTTTCTTT. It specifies CASSLARDTEAFF.

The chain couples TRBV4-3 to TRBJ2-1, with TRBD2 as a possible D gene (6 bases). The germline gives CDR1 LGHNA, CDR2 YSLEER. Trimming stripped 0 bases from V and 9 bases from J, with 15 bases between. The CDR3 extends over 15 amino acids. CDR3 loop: CASSQEWWRAGEQFF. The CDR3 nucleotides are TGCGCCAGCAGCCAAGAGTGGTGGAGGGCGGGTGAGCAGTTCTTC.